These 25 T cell receptor beta chains share one sample of origin, sequenced in a study of radiotherapy plus CTLA-4 blockade in lung cancer. The assay was immunoSEQ multiplex PCR, and TCRdb's table has in-frame clones only and misses some. This sample has about 88,000 clones; about two thirds occur once, and the top ten carry more than 12%. Material: peripheral blood, obtained from a patient treated with radiotherapy plus ipilimumab. The receptors stem from a human donor with non-small cell lung cancer that progressed on radiotherapy plus ipilimumab.

The chain combines TRBV5-1 with TRBJ2-5, with D tentatively TRBD1 or TRBD2 (5 bases each). The ends were cut back, 4 bases at V and 2 bases at J, with 12 bases in the middle. Germline CDR1 reads SGHRS; CDR2 reads YFSETQ. The length of the CDR3 is 14 residues. CDR3 sequence: CASSGGRFQETQYF. DNA for the CDR3: TGCGCCAGCAGCGGGGGTCGGTTTCAAGAGACCCAGTACTTC.

The V call is TRBV30, the J call TRBJ1-5; the D is unclear. V lost 1 base and J 5 bases, leaving 6 bases between the germline ends. Germline lookup yields CDR1 GTSNPN and CDR2 SVGIG (reference sequence). The CDR3 has 12 residues. This chain's CDR3 is CAWSDSYQPQHF. The CDR3 nucleotides are TGTGCCTGGAGTGACAGTTATCAGCCCCAGCATTTT.

The genes are TRBV6-1 and TRBJ1-2; D not certain. With 5 bases removed from V and 2 bases from J, the gap between germline ends came to 9 bases. The CDR3 has 13 residues. CDR1 is MNHNS and CDR2 is SASEGT in the germline V gene. CDR3 coding DNA: TGTGCCAGCAGTCTGACCGGAAACTATGGCTACACCTTC. It specifies CASSLTGNYGYTF.

This chain's CDR3 is CASSLVRGTEAFF. As DNA, the CDR3 is TGCGCCAGCAGCTTGGTGAGGGGCACTGAAGCTTTCTTT. The chain is built from TRBV5-1 and TRBJ1-1; possible D gene TRBD1, 5 bases. V was pared by 0 bases and J by 4 bases, with 7 bases between. Per germline, CDR1 SGHRS and CDR2 YFSETQ. The length of the CDR3 is 13 residues.

The chain carries TRBV6-5 and TRBJ1-4; D not resolved. The V gene lost 5 bases and the J gene lost 2 bases, with 3 bases spanning the gap. Germline CDR1 is MNHEY and CDR2 is SVGAGI. There are 12 residues in the CDR3. The CDR3 nucleotides read TGTGCCAGCAGTGGGACTAATGAAAAACTGTTTTTT. Encoded protein: CASSGTNEKLFF.

The chain employs TRBV7-9 and TRBJ1-4; 8 bases line up with TRBD1. The CDR3 is 15 amino acids. Losses at the gene ends were 2 bases for V and 4 bases for J; bases not matched to a gene: 3. Germline V gene lookup returns CDR1 SEHNR and CDR2 FQNEAQ (reference sequence). DNA of the CDR3: TGTGCCAGCAGCTTAAGTGGACAGGGTAATGAAAAACTGTTTTTT. Translation: CASSLSGQGNEKLFF.

The CDR3 region is CASSQEAFSPLHF. CDR3 bases: TGCGCCAGCAGCCAAGAGGCGTTTTCACCCCTCCACTTT. The chain combines TRBV4-1 with TRBJ1-6; no clear D. There are 13 residues in the CDR3. Germline loops: CDR1 MGHRA, CDR2 YSYEKL. V was cut by 0 bases and J by 9 bases, with 6 bases left in between.

V gene TRBV2 combines with J gene TRBJ2-2; D possibly corresponds to TRBD2 (6 bases). This CDR3 is 16 amino acids long. Trimming removed 2 bases at V and 6 bases at J, with 16 bases between. From germline, CDR1 is SNHLY and CDR2 FYNNEI. The CDR3 loop is CASSENRPGDAGELFF. The CDR3 DNA follows: TGTGCCAGCAGTGAAAACCGCCCGGGGGACGCCGGGGAGCTGTTTTTT.

The chain employs TRBV18 and TRBJ1-1, with D tentatively TRBD1 (6 bases). Germline CDR1 is KGHSH and CDR2 is LQKENI. The V and J ends lost 4 bases and 1 base respectively, with 10 bases between them. The CDR3 is made up of 14 amino acids. CDR3: CASSLQGGNTEAFF. The CDR3 DNA is TGTGCCAGCTCACTACAGGGAGGGAACACTGAAGCTTTCTTT.

The chain is built from TRBV13 and TRBJ2-3, with no clear D. The V end was cut by 6 bases, the J end by 0 bases, with 7 bases between. There are 13 residues in the CDR3. Per germline, CDR1 PRHDT and CDR2 FYEKMQ (reference sequence). The CDR3, as DNA: TGTGCCAGCAGGCAGGCTAGCACAGATACGCAGTATTTT. Its translation is CASRQASTDTQYF. Together with reference TRBV13 and TRBJ2-3, the CDR3 gives the full variable domain: AAGVIQSPRHLIKEKRETATLKCYPIPRHDTVYWYQQGPGQDPQFLISFYEKMQSDKGSIPDRFSAQQFSDYHSELNMSSLELGDSALYFCASRQASTDTQYFGPGTRLTVL.

The chain uses TRBV2 and TRBJ2-5; TRBD2 matches at 7 bases. The J call may be faulty, since TRBJ2-7 better matches the DNA end. Looked up from germline, CDR1 is SNHLY and CDR2 is FYNNEI. CDR3 length: 13 residues. The CDR3 nucleotides are TGTGCCAGCAAGGTGGGGGGGACCCACGAGCAGTACTTC. This codes for CASKVGGTHEQYF.

The chain is built from TRBV4-3 and TRBJ1-1; D is unresolved. The V gene lost 1 base and the J gene lost 3 bases, with 15 bases spanning the gap. This CDR3 is 16 amino acids long. The V gene's germline CDR1 is LGHNA and CDR2 YSLEER. Here the CDR3 DNA reads TGCGCCAGCAGCCAAGGATCGGGGTTAGGAGACACTGAAGCTTTCTTT. It codes for CASSQGSGLGDTEAFF.

V gene TRBV5-1 combines with J gene TRBJ2-7; 8 bases line up with TRBD2. From germline, CDR1 is SGHRS and CDR2 YFSETQ. The CDR3 loop spans 14 amino acids. With V trimmed by 5 bases and J by 3 bases, 7 bases remained unmatched. The CDR3: CASSRSGGDYEQYF. The CDR3 DNA reads as TGCGCCAGCAGTCGCAGCGGGGGAGACTACGAGCAGTACTTC.

CDR3 sequence reads: CASSQDQGFNTEAFF. CDR3 coding DNA: TGCGCCAGCAGCCAAGACCAGGGCTTCAACACTGAAGCTTTCTTT. V is TRBV4-1 and J is TRBJ1-1; tentative D call: TRBD1 (5 bases). V was trimmed by 0 bases and J by 2 bases, leaving 10 bases between them. The CDR3 has 15 amino acids. Looked up from germline, CDR1 is MGHRA and CDR2 is YSYEKL.

This clone was counted between two and nine times. The CDR3 nucleotides are TGTGCCACCAGCAGAGATTTGCCTAGCGGAGTAGGGACAGATACGCAGTATTTT. The encoded protein is CATSRDLPSGVGTDTQYF. The chain uses TRBV15 and TRBJ2-3; 7 bases map to TRBD2. Germline CDR1 reads LNHNV; CDR2 reads YYDKDF (reference sequence). The V segment lost 0 bases and the J segment 3 bases; nucleotides outside the gene matches: 12. The CDR3 contains 18 residues.

The chain recombines TRBV29-1 with TRBJ1-2; D is possibly TRBD1 (6 bases). This CDR3 is built from 13 residues. In germline, CDR1 is SQVTM, CDR2 ANQGSEA. V was clipped by 4 bases and J by 8 bases, with 17 bases between them. CDR3 residues: CSVGGQGGGGYTF. CDR3 bases: TGCAGCGTTGGGGGGCAGGGAGGAGGCGGCTACACCTTC.

The chain combines TRBV9 with TRBJ2-2; TRBD1 aligns across 8 bases. V trimming: 4 bases; J trimming: 5 bases; junction bases outside the gene matches: 10. The germline V gene has CDR1 SGDLS and CDR2 YYNGEE. The CDR3 loop spans 16 amino acids. The CDR3 coding sequence is TGTGCCAGCAGCACCGCCGGGACAGGTGCGACCGGGGAGCTGTTTTTT. It specifies CASSTAGTGATGELFF. Variable domain in full (rest from reference TRBV9 and TRBJ2-2): DSGVTQTPKHLITATGQRVTLRCSPRSGDLSVYWYQQSLDQGLQFLIQYYNGEERAKGNILERFSAQQFPDLHSELNLSSLELGDSALYFCASSTAGTGATGELFFGEGSRLTVL.

A note on this clone: This CDR3 is also generated by other DNA sequences in the sample. The CDR3 protein is CSVIQGTDTQYF. In nucleotides, the CDR3 is TGCAGCGTCATACAGGGGACGGATACGCAGTATTTT. V and J are TRBV29-1 and TRBJ2-3; 7 nucleotides align to TRBD1. Trimming took 6 bases from V and 6 from J; bases not matched to a gene: 6. The length of the CDR3 is 12 residues. CDR1 SQVTM and CDR2 ANQGSEA come from the germline V gene.

V is TRBV5-4 and J is TRBJ2-7; D possibly matches TRBD1 or TRBD2 (5 bases each). CDR1 and CDR2 from the germline V gene are SGHNT and YYREEE (reference sequence). V dropped 5 bases and J dropped 0 bases, with 12 bases sitting between them. This CDR3 is 14 amino acids long. CDR3 protein: CASRFHGGSYEQYF. The DNA of the CDR3 is TGTGCCAGCAGGTTCCATGGGGGCTCCTACGAGCAGTACTTC.

The chain recombines TRBV5-5 with TRBJ1-4, with D possibly being TRBD1 (5 bases). CDR3 length: 16 amino acids. Germline values: CDR1 SGHKS, CDR2 YYEKEE (reference sequence). V was shortened by 0 bases and J by 0 bases, with 9 bases between the two germline ends. CDR3 bases: TGTGCCAGCAGCTTGGGACAGCTTGCAACTAATGAAAAACTGTTTTTT. Translating gives CASSLGQLATNEKLFF.

The gene calls are TRBV27 and TRBJ1-5; D possibly corresponds to TRBD1 (6 bases). There are 16 residues in the CDR3. CDR1 and CDR2 from the germline V gene are MNHEY and SMNVEV (reference sequence). V shed 4 bases and J shed 0 bases, with 13 bases lying between them. This CDR3 reads CASSSLGQISNQPQHF. The CDR3 DNA reads TGTGCCAGCAGTTCCCTAGGACAGATTAGCAATCAGCCCCAGCATTTT.

The rearrangement uses TRBV5-4 and TRBJ2-7; D is perhaps TRBD1 or TRBD2 (5 bases each). V lost 2 bases and J 0 bases, leaving 12 bases between the germline ends. CDR3 length: 15 amino acids. Germline CDR1 SGHNT, CDR2 YYREEE (reference sequence). DNA for the CDR3: TGTGCCAGCAGCTTCGGGGCAGGGAGCTCCTACGAGCAGTACTTC. This gives the protein CASSFGAGSSYEQYF.

The V and J genes are TRBV27 and TRBJ1-2; 9 bases match TRBD1. V trimming: 6 bases; J trimming: 7 bases; junction bases outside the gene matches: 9. From germline, CDR1 is MNHEY and CDR2 SMNVEV (reference sequence). CDR3 length equals 14 residues. In nucleotides, the CDR3 is TGTGCCAGCAGCTACGGGACAGGGATGCTTGGCTACACCTTC. Protein: CASSYGTGMLGYTF.

This chain links TRBV7-9 with TRBJ2-7, with D maybe TRBD2 (6 bases). CDR1 is SEHNR, CDR2 FQNEAQ, per germline (reference sequence). Trimming shortened V by 5 bases and J by 3 bases, and 14 bases separated the two germline ends. The CDR3 is made up of 14 amino acids. The CDR3 DNA reads as TGTGCCAGCAGCCGGGACTTGGTTGGCTACGAGCAGTACTTC. Protein sequence: CASSRDLVGYEQYF.

By share, this clone counts as medium-sized. This sequence joins TRBV10-2 and TRBJ2-7; a weak D match, TRBD1 (6 bases). Trimming pared 5 bases from V and 2 bases from J, leaving 13 bases between. The CDR3 runs to 14 residues. Germline CDR1 and CDR2: WSHSY and SAAADI. Here the CDR3 DNA reads TGCGCCAGCAGTACTACAGGGACCCCCTACGAGCAGTACTTC. It encodes CASSTTGTPYEQYF.